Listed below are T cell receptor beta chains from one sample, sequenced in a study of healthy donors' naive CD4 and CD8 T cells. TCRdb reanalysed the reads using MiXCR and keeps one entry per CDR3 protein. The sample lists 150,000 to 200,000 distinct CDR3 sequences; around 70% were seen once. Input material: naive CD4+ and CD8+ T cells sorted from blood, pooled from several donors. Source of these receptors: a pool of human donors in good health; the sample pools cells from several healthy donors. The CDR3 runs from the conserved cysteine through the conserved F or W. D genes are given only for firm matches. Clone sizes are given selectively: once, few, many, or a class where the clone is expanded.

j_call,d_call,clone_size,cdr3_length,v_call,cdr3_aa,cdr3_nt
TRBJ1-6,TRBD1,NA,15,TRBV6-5,CASRPTGTDNSPLHF,TGTGCCAGCAGACCTACCGGGACAGACAATTCACCCCTCCACTTT
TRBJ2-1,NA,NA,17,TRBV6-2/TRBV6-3,CASSYDETGISYNEQFF,TGTGCCAGCAGTTACGATGAAACCGGGATCTCCTACAATGAGCAGTTCTTC
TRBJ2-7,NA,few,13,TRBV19,CASSAGPTYEQYF,TGTGCCAGTAGTGCGGGTCCCACCTACGAGCAGTACTTC
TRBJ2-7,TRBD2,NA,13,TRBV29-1,CSVESPGGYEQYF,TGCAGCGTTGAATCACCCGGGGGGTACGAGCAGTACTTC
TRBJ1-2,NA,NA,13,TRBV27,CASSFSRNYGYTF,TGTGCCAGCAGTTTTTCCAGAAACTATGGCTACACCTTC
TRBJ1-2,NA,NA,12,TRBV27,CASSFGGYGYTF,TGTGCCAGCAGTTTCGGCGGCTATGGCTACACCTTC
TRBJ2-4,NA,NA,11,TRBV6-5,CATTGKSIQYF,TGTGCCACCACAGGGAAGAGCATTCAGTACTTC
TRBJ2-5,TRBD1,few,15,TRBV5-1,CASTTAGTAVETQYF,TGCGCCAGCACTACTGCCGGGACAGCTGTGGAGACCCAGTACTTC
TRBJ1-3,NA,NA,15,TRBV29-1,CSVEEGLSAGNTIYF,TGCAGCGTTGAAGAGGGGCTAAGCGCTGGAAACACCATATATTTT
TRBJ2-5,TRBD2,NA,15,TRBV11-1,CASSPSGGPRETQYF,TGTGCCAGCAGCCCTAGCGGGGGCCCTAGGGAGACCCAGTACTTC
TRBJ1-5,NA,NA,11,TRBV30,CAWGTYPGQHF,TGTGCCTGGGGGACCTATCCGGGACAACATTTT
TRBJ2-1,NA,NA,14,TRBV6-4,CASSDSILPDEQFF,TGTGCCAGCAGTGACTCGATTCTGCCAGATGAGCAGTTCTTC
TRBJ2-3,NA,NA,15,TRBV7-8,CASSLVVPSTDTQYF,TGTGCCAGCAGCTTAGTCGTCCCTAGCACAGATACGCAGTATTTT
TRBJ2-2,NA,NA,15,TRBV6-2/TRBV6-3,CASTPEDGFTGELFF,TGTGCCAGCACCCCTGAGGATGGGTTTACCGGGGAGCTGTTTTTT
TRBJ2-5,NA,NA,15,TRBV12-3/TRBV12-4,CASYRAGASQETQYF,TGTGCCAGCTACCGGGCCGGGGCGTCACAAGAGACCCAGTACTTC
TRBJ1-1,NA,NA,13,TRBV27,CASSLSLRVEAFF,TGTGCCAGCAGTTTATCGCTCAGGGTTGAAGCTTTCTTT
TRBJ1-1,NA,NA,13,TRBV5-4,CASSLRVDTEAFF,TGTGCCAGCAGCCTACGGGTCGACACTGAAGCTTTCTTT
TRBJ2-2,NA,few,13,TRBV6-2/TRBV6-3,CASSEVNTGELFF,TGTGCCAGCAGTGAGGTTAACACCGGGGAGCTGTTTTTT
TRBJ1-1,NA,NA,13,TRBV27,CASISGANTEAFF,TGTGCCAGCATTTCGGGGGCGAACACTGAAGCTTTCTTT
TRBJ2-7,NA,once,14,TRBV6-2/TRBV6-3,CASTWTVPSYEQYF,TGTGCCAGCACTTGGACAGTCCCCTCCTACGAGCAGTACTTC
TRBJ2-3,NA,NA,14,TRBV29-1,CSVDSGGTTDTQYF,TGCAGCGTTGATTCTGGGGGGACCACAGATACGCAGTATTTT
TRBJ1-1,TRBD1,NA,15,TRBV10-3,CAIRRTGGADTEAFF,TGTGCCATCAGGAGGACAGGGGGCGCGGACACTGAAGCTTTCTTT
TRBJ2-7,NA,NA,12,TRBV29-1,CSVGTWTSEQYF,TGCAGCGTAGGGACGTGGACGTCGGAGCAGTACTTC
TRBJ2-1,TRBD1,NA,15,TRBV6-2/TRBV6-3,CASSYLGQGDNEQFF,TGTGCCAGCAGTTACTTGGGGCAGGGGGACAATGAGCAGTTCTTC
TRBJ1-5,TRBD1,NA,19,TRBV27,CASSSRVSRQGEVDQPQHF,TGTGCCAGCAGTTCCAGGGTTTCTCGACAGGGCGAAGTCGATCAGCCCCAGCATTTT
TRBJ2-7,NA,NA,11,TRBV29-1,CSVWNGYEQYF,TGCAGCGTTTGGAACGGCTACGAGCAGTACTTC
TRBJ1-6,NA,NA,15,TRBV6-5,CASSYSETPTSPLHF,TGTGCCAGCAGTTACTCAGAGACCCCCACCTCACCCCTTCACTTT
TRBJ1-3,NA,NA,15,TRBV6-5,CASSSWTGSGNTIYF,TGTGCCAGCAGTTCTTGGACGGGCTCTGGAAACACCATATATTTT
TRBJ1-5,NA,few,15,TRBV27,CASSLSRTGKQPQHF,TGTGCCAGCAGTTTATCGAGAACAGGCAAACAGCCCCAGCATTTT
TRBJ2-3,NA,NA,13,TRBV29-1,CSTADSSTDTQYF,TGCAGTACAGCGGACAGCTCCACAGATACGCAGTATTTT
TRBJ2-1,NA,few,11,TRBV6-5,CASSYLYEQFF,TGTGCCAGTTCTTATCTTTATGAGCAGTTCTTC
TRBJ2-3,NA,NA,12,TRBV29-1,CSVVGGKDTQYF,TGCAGCGTTGTGGGGGGCAAAGATACGCAGTATTTT
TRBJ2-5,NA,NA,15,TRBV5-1,CASSLGTGLTETQYF,TGCGCCAGCAGCTTGGGTACAGGGTTAACCGAGACCCAGTACTTC
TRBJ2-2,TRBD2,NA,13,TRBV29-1,CSVGGLAPGELFF,TGCAGCGTTGGGGGACTAGCTCCCGGGGAGCTGTTTTTT
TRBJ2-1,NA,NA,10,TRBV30,CAWGPGQQFF,TGTGCCTGGGGGCCGGGTCAGCAGTTCTTC
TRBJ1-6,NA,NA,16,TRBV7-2,CASTQLAAAGRSPLHF,TGTGCCAGCACCCAACTAGCGGCCGCGGGCCGTTCACCCCTCCACTTT
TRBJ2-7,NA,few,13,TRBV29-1,CSVELGGFYEQYF,TGCAGCGTTGAATTGGGGGGATTCTACGAGCAGTACTTC
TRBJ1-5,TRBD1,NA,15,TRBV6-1,CASSIQGFVDQPQHF,TGTGCCAGCAGTATACAGGGGTTTGTGGATCAGCCCCAGCATTTT
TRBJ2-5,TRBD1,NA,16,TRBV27,CASSSVGQLVQETQYF,TGTGCCAGCAGTTCCGTGGGACAGTTGGTCCAAGAGACCCAGTACTTC
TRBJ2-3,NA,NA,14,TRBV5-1,CASTGTGGTDTQYF,TGCGCCAGCACCGGGACTGGAGGCACAGATACGCAGTATTTT
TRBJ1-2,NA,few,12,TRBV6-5,CASRLAGLGYTF,TGTGCCAGCAGACTTGCTGGGCTTGGCTACACCTTC
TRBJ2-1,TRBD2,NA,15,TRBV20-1,CSASNSSGRLGEQFF,TGCAGTGCTAGCAACTCTAGCGGGAGGTTGGGCGAGCAGTTCTTC